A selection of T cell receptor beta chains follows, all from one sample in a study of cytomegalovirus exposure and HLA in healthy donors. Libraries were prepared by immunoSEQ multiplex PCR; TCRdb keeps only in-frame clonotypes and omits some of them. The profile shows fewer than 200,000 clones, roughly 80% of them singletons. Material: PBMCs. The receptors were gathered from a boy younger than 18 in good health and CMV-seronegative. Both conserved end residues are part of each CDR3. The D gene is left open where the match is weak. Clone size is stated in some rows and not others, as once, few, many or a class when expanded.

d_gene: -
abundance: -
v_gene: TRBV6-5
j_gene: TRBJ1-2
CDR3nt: TGTGCCAGCAGGTCTCCTAGGGAGGACTACACCTTC
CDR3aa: CASRSPREDYTF

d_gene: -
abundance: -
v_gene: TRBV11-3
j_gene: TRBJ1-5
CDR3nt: TGTGCCAGCAGCCAGGGTGGGCAGCCCCAGCATTTT
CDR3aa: CASSQGGQPQHF

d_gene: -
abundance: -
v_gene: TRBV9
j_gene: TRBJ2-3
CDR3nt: TGTGCCAGCAGCGTAGGTTCAGGGGGGACCACAGATACGCAGTATTTT
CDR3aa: CASSVGSGGTTDTQYF

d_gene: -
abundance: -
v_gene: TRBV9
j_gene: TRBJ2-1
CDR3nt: TGTGCCAGCAGCTCCTGGAATAGCGAGAACAATGAGCAGTTCTTC
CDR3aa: CASSSWNSENNEQFF

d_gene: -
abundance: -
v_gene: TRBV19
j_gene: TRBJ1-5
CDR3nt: TGTGCCAGTAGACAGGGTTACGATCAGCCCCAGCATTTT
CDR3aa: CASRQGYDQPQHF

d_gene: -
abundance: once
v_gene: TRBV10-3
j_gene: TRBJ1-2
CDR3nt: TGTGCCATCAGTGAGTCGAGGGTTTACTATGGCTACACCTTC
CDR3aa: CAISESRVYYGYTF

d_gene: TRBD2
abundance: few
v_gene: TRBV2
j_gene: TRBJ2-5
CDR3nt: TGTGCCAGCAGTGATCGGTATTCGGGGGGTAAGGACTTC
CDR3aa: CASSDRYSGGKDF

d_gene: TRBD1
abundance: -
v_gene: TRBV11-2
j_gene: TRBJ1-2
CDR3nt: TGTGCCAGCAGCAGGACCGACAGGGCCCCCGTCGGCTACACCTTC
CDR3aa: CASSRTDRAPVGYTF

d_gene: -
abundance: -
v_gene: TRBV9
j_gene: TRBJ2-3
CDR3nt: TGTGCCAGCAGCGTAGGATCAGCGGGTACGACAGATACGCAGTATTTT
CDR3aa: CASSVGSAGTTDTQYF

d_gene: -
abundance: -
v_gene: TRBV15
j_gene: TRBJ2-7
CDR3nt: TGTGCCACCAGCAGGCGGGACAGCTACGAGCAGTACTTC
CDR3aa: CATSRRDSYEQYF

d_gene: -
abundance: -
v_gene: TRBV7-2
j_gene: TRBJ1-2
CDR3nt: TGTGCCAGCAGCTTGGAGAGGCACTATGGCTACACCTTC
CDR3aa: CASSLERHYGYTF

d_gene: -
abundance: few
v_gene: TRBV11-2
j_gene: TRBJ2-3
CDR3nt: TGTGCCAGCAGCTTAGATCGCTACGCGGATACGCAGTATTTT
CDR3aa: CASSLDRYADTQYF

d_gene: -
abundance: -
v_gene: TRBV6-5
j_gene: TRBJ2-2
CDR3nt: TGTGCCAGCAGTTACTCTAGCACCGGGGAGCTGTTTTTT
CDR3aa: CASSYSSTGELFF

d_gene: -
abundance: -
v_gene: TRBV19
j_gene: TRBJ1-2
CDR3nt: TGTGCCAGTAGTATAAGGCAGGGGTCTTATGGCTACACCTTC
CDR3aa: CASSIRQGSYGYTF

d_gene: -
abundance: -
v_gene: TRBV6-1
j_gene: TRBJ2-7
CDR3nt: TGTGCCAGCAGTGTTGAGAGCTCCTACGAGCAGTACTTC
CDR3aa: CASSVESSYEQYF

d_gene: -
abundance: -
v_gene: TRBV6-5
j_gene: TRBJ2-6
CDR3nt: TGTGCCAGCAGTTACTCCCGCGGATCAGGGGCCAACGTCCTGACTTTC
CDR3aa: CASSYSRGSGANVLTF

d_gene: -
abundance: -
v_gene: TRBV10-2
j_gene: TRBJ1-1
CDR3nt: TGCGCCAGCGGGCCTAACACTGAAGCTTTCTTT
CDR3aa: CASGPNTEAFF

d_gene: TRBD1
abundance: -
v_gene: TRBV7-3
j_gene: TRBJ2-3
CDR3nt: TGTGCCAGCAGCCCCAAGGGGGACAGGGGAAAATCTAGCACAGATACGCAGTATTTT
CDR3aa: CASSPKGDRGKSSTDTQYF

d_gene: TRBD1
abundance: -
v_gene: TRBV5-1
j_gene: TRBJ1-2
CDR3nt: TGCGCCAGCAGCTTGGGCCTCACCCTGACAGGGGAAAACGATGGCTACACCTTC
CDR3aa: CASSLGLTLTGENDGYTF

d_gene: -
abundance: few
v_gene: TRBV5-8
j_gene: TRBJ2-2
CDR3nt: TGTGCCAGCAGCTTGCGCGGGATGAACACCGGGGAGCTGTTTTTT
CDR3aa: CASSLRGMNTGELFF

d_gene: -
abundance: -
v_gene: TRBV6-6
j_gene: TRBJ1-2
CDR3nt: TGTGCCAGCAGTTATGTAACGGGGGGCCGCTATGGCTACACCTTC
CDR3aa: CASSYVTGGRYGYTF

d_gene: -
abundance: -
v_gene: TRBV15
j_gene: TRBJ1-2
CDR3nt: TGTGCCACCAGCAAAGAACGGGACATCTCTAACTATGGCTACACCTTC
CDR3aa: CATSKERDISNYGYTF

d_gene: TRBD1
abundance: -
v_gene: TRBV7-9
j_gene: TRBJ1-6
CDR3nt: TGTGCCAGCAGCGAGGGACAGGAGGCGAGGAATTCACCCCTCCACTTT
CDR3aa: CASSEGQEARNSPLHF

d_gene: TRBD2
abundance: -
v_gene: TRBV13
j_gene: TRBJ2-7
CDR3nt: TGTGCCAGCAGCTTAAGTCGCGGGAGCCCCTACGAGCAGTACTTC
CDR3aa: CASSLSRGSPYEQYF

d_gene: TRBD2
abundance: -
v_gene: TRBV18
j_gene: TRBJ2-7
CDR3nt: TGTGCCAGCTCACGCGGGACTAGCGTATCCTACGAGCAGTACTTC
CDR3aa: CASSRGTSVSYEQYF

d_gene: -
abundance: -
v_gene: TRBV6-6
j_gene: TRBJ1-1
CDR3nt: TGTGCCAGCAGTTACGCGGGCACTGAAGCTTTCTTT
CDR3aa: CASSYAGTEAFF

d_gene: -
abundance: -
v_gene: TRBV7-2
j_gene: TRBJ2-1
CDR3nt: TGTGCCAGCAGCCTTAGCGTAGAGCAGTTCTTC
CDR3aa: CASSLSVEQFF

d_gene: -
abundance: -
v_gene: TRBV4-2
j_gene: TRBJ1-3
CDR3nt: TGTGCCAGCAGCCAAGATCGGAGACGCTGGGGCGGAAACACCATATATTTT
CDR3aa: CASSQDRRRWGGNTIYF

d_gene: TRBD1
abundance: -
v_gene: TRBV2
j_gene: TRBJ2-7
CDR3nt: TGTGCCAGCAGACAAACCGGGACAGGGGACGAGCAGTACTTC
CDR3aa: CASRQTGTGDEQYF

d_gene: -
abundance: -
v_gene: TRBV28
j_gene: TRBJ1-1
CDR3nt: TGTGCCAGCAGCCAAAGGGCCGGGACATATACTGAAGCTTTCTTT
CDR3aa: CASSQRAGTYTEAFF

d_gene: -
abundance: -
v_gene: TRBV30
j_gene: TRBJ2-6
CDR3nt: TGTGTACTGGGGACAACGGCTCTCTCTGGGGCCAACGTCCTGACTTTC
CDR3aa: CVLGTTALSGANVLTF

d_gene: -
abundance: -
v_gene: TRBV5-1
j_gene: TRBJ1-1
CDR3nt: TGCGCCAGCAGCTTGGACGGGACACCATCTGAAGCTTTCTTT
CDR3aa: CASSLDGTPSEAFF

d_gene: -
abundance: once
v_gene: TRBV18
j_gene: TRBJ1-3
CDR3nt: TGTGCCAGCTCACCACGACTTACAGGGTCCGGAAACACCATATATTTT
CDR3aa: CASSPRLTGSGNTIYF

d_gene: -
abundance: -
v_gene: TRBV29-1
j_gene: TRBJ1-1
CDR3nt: TGCAGCGTCGACGTCGGGGAGGGTACTGAAGCTTTCTTT
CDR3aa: CSVDVGEGTEAFF

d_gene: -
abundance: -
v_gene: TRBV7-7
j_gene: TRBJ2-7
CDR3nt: TGTGCTAGCAGCTTAGTGGAAGGAGGCGAGCAGTACTTC
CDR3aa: CASSLVEGGEQYF

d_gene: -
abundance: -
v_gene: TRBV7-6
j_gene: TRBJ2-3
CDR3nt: TGTGCCAGCAGCGACAACCCAGATACGCAGTATTTT
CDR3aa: CASSDNPDTQYF

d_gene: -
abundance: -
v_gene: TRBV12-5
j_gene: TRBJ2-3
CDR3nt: TGTGCTAGTGGGAAGGGGGATCTCACAGATACGCAGTATTTT
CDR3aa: CASGKGDLTDTQYF

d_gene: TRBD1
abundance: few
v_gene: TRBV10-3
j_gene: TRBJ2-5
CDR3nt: TGTGCCATCAGTGAGTCGTGGGACAGGGGGGCAGAGACCCAGTACTTC
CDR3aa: CAISESWDRGAETQYF

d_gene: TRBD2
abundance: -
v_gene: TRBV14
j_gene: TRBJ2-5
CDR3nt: TGTGCCAGCAGCCAAATTCTGGGACTAGGGATGGAGACCCAGTACTTC
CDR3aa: CASSQILGLGMETQYF

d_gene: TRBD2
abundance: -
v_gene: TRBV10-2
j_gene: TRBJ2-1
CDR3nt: TGCGCCAGCAGTAGGACGGCTAGCGGGAGAACTGAGCAGTTCTTC
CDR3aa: CASSRTASGRTEQFF

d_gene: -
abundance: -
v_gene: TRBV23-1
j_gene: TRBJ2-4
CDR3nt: TGCGCCAGCAGTCAAGCTCGAGGCCTAGCCAAAAACATTCAGTACTTC
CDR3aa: CASSQARGLAKNIQYF

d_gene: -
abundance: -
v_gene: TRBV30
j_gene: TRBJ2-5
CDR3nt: TGTGCCTGGAGTGTTGGCCTCCCGTCAGAGACCCAGTACTTC
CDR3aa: CAWSVGLPSETQYF

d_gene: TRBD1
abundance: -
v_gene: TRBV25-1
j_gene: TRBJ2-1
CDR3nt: TGTGCCAGCAGTGTGACAGGGTCCTACAATGAGCAGTTCTTC
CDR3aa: CASSVTGSYNEQFF

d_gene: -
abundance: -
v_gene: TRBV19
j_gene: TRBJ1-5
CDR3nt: TGTGCCAGTACTCTCGGGACAAGAGTCAATCAGCCCCAGCATTTT
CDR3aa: CASTLGTRVNQPQHF

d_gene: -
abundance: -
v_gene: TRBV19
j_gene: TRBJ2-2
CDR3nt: TGTGCCAGTAGCCCCGGACCAGGGTTCGGGGAGCTGTTTTTT
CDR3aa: CASSPGPGFGELFF

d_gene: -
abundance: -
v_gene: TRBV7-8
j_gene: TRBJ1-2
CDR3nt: TGTGCCAGCAGCTTAACCGGGGGCTACACCTTC
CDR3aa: CASSLTGGYTF

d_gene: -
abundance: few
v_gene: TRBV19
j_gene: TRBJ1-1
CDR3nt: TGTGCCAGTAGTATAGATCGGGACACTGAAGCTTTCTTT
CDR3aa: CASSIDRDTEAFF

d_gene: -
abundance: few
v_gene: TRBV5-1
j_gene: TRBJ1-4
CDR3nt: TGCGCCAGCAGCTTGATGTCAGGTGCAACTAATGAAAAACTGTTTTTT
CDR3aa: CASSLMSGATNEKLFF

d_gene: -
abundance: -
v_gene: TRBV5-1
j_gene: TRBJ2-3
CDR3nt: TGCGCCAGCAGCTTGGAAGGACACCGCACAGATACGCAGTATTTT
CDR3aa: CASSLEGHRTDTQYF

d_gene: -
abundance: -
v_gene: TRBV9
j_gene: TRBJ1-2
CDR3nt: TGTGCCAGCAGCTTTACTTCGGGACAAACCCTAGGCTACACCTTC
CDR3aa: CASSFTSGQTLGYTF

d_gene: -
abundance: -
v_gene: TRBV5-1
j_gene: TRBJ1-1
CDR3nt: TGCGCCAGCAGCTATATAAAACGGGGGAACACTGAAGCTTTCTTT
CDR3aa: CASSYIKRGNTEAFF

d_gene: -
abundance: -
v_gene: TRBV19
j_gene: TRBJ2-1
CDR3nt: TGTGCCAGTAGACGACAGGACAATGAGCAGTTCTTC
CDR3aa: CASRRQDNEQFF

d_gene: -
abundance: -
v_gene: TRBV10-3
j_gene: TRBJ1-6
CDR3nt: TGTGCCATCAGTGTTGGCTCGGGTTCACCCCTCCACTTT
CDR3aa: CAISVGSGSPLHF

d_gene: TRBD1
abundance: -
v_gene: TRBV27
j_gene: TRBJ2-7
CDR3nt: TGTGCCAGCAGGGCCGGGACAGGGACTTACGAGCAGTACTTC
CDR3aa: CASRAGTGTYEQYF